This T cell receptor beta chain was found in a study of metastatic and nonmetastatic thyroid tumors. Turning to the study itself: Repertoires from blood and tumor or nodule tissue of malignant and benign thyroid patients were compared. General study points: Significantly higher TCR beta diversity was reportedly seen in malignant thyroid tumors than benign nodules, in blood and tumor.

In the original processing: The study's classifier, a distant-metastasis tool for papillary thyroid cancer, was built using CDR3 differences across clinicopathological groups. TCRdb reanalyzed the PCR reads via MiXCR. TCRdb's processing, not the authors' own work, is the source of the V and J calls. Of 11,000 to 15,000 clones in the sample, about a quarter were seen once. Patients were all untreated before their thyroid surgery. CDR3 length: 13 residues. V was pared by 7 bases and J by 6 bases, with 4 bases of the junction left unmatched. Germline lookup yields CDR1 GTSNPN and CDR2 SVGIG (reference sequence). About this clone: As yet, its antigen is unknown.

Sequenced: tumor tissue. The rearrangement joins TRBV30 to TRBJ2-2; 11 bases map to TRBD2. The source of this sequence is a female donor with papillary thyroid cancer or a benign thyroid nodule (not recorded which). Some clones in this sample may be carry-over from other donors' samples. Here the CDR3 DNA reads TGTGCCTTAGCGGGAGGGCCCGCCGGGGAGCTGTTTTTT. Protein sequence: CALAGGPAGELFF.